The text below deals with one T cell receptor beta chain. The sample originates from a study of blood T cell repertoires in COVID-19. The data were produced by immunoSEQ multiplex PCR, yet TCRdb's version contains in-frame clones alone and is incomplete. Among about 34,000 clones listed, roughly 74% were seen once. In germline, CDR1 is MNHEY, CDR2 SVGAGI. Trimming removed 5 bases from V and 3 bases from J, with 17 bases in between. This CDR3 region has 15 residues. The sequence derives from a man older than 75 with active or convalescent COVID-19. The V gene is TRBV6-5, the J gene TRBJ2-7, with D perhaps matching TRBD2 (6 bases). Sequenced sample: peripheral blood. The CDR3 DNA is TGTGCCAGCAGTAGACTAGGACGTGCGGACTACGAGCAGTACTTC. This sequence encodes CASSRLGRADYEQYF.